Presented here are 23 T cell receptor beta chains from one specimen sequenced in a study of T cell changes during pregnancy in multiple sclerosis. Sequenced by immunoSEQ multiplex PCR; TCRdb stores in-frame clones only, minus some. The sample includes around 130,000 clones, approximately 93% of them seen just once. Sequences were derived from peripheral blood, sampled before pregnancy. These receptors were collected from a female donor with multiple sclerosis, enrolled in a pregnancy study.

The V and J genes are TRBV5-1 and TRBJ2-2; TRBD1 matches at 7 bases. With 4 bases clipped from V and 3 bases from J, the junction kept 6 bases outside the gene matches. CDR3 length: 15 residues. Looked up from germline, CDR1 is SGHRS and CDR2 is YFSETQ. CDR3 DNA: TGCGCCAGCAGCACCGGGACAGCTTACACCGGGGAGCTGTTTTTT. It specifies CASSTGTAYTGELFF.

This clone was detected only a few times. The genes are TRBV19 and TRBJ1-6, with D perhaps matching TRBD1 (5 bases). This CDR3 is built from 15 residues. V lost 5 bases to trimming and J lost 5 bases, with 13 bases between them. Germline CDR1 reads LNHDA; CDR2 reads SQIVND (reference sequence). CDR3 sequence reads: CASSPGGFHNSPLHF. CDR3 coding DNA: TGTGCCAGTAGTCCCGGGGGATTTCATAATTCACCCCTCCACTTT.

The chain joins TRBV5-5 to TRBJ2-1; TRBD2 matches at 7 bases. Germline-derived CDR1 and CDR2 are SGHKS and YYEKEE (reference sequence). This CDR3 comprises 15 residues. Trimming took 5 bases from V and 0 from J; bases not matched to a gene: 5. CDR3 sequence: CASSSSGNSYNEQFF. CDR3 nucleotides: TGTGCCAGCAGTTCTAGCGGTAACTCCTACAATGAGCAGTTCTTC. Together with reference TRBV5-5 and TRBJ2-1, the CDR3 gives the full variable domain: DAGVTQSPTHLIKTRGQQVTLRCSPISGHKSVSWYQQVLGQGPQFIFQYYEKEERGRGNFPDRFSARQFPNYSSELNVNALLLGDSALYLCASSSSGNSYNEQFFGPGTRLTVL.

This chain joins TRBV2 and TRBJ1-2, with 9 positions matching TRBD1. V lost 1 base, J lost 6 bases, and 3 bases stayed unmatched. Germline assignment: CDR1 SNHLY and CDR2 FYNNEI. There are 14 residues in the CDR3. The CDR3 region is CASSEGDRADGYTF. The CDR3 DNA is TGTGCCAGCAGTGAAGGGGACAGGGCGGATGGCTACACCTTC. The full variable domain, completed using reference TRBV2 and TRBJ1-2, is EPEVTQTPSHQVTQMGQEVILRCVPISNHLYFYWYRQILGQKVEFLVSFYNNEISEKSEIFDDQFSVERPDGSNFTLKIRSTKLEDSAMYFCASSEGDRADGYTFGSGTRLTVV.

The rearrangement uses TRBV28 and TRBJ1-1; 9 bases match TRBD1. The germline gives CDR1 MDHEN, CDR2 SYDVKM. The CDR3 covers 16 residues. V shed 5 bases and J 1 base; nucleotides not matched to a gene: 8. The CDR3, as DNA: TGTGCCAGCAGTGCGACAGGGGGGCCTCCGAACACTGAAGCTTTCTTT. Translated: CASSATGGPPNTEAFF.

The chain recombines TRBV2 with TRBJ1-4; D is ambiguous. V was trimmed by 0 bases and J by 0 bases, leaving 5 bases between them. This CDR3 contains 15 residues. Per the germline V gene, CDR1 is SNHLY and CDR2 is FYNNEI. The CDR3 loop is CASSEARSTNEKLFF. CDR3 coding DNA: TGTGCCAGCAGTGAAGCCCGTTCAACTAATGAAAAACTGTTTTTT.

The chain is built from TRBV30 and TRBJ2-7; 12 nucleotides match TRBD2. V was pared by 7 bases and J by 3 bases, with 10 bases of the junction left unmatched. The germline V gene encodes CDR1 GTSNPN and CDR2 SVGIG (reference sequence). The CDR3 covers 15 residues. The CDR3 DNA reads as TGTGCCTCTCGACTAGCGGGGGCCTTGCACTACGAGCAGTACTTC. It codes for CASRLAGALHYEQYF.

The chain links TRBV2 to TRBJ2-1, with 8 bases aligning to TRBD2. V gave up 0 bases and J gave up 9 bases; unmatched junction bases: 10. This CDR3 is 16 amino acids long. Germline V CDR1 and CDR2: SNHLY, FYNNEI. The CDR3 loop is CASSEAFNRGGGEQFF. The CDR3, as DNA: TGTGCCAGCAGTGAAGCCTTCAATCGGGGGGGCGGTGAGCAGTTCTTC.

The J gene is TRBJ2-7, the V gene TRBV5-5; TRBD1 aligns across 9 bases. The length of the CDR3 is 15 residues. From germline, CDR1 is SGHKS and CDR2 YYEKEE (reference sequence). The trim removed 4 bases at V and 1 base at J, leaving 6 bases unmatched. The CDR3 here is CASSKTGTGSYEQYF. The DNA of the CDR3 is TGTGCCAGCAGCAAAACCGGGACAGGGTCCTACGAGCAGTACTTC.

This clone was found once. The rearrangement uses TRBV9 and TRBJ1-4; no clear D. CDR3 length equals 13 residues. Germline CDR1 and CDR2: SGDLS and YYNGEE. Trimming stripped 3 bases from V and 7 bases from J, with 10 bases between. CDR3 nucleotide sequence: TGTGCCAGCAGCGGACATTCCCCTGAAAAACTGTTTTTT. Encoded protein: CASSGHSPEKLFF. Full variable domain (remainder filled in from reference TRBV9 and TRBJ1-4): DSGVTQTPKHLITATGQRVTLRCSPRSGDLSVYWYQQSLDQGLQFLIQYYNGEERAKGNILERFSAQQFPDLHSELNLSSLELGDSALYFCASSGHSPEKLFFGSGTQLSVL.

The V gene is TRBV7-3, the J gene TRBJ2-7; a possible D gene is TRBD1 (6 bases). V lost 2 bases to trimming and J lost 1 base, with 12 bases between them. The CDR3 has 15 residues. Germline V lookup: CDR1 SGHTA, CDR2 FQGTGA. This CDR3 is CASSLDGTMSYEQYF. The CDR3 region has the DNA TGTGCCAGCAGCTTAGATGGGACAATGTCCTACGAGCAGTACTTC.

The chain recombines TRBV5-1 with TRBJ2-1, with D perhaps matching TRBD2 (6 bases). V was trimmed by 3 bases and J by 6 bases, leaving 10 bases between them. The CDR3 has 13 amino acids. CDR1 is SGHRS, CDR2 YFSETQ, per germline. DNA for the CDR3: TGCGCCAGCAGCTCCGGGACTGCCAATGAGCAGTTCTTC. Translation: CASSSGTANEQFF.

The genes are TRBV19 and TRBJ2-1, with a possible D match to TRBD2 (7 bases). In germline, CDR1 is LNHDA, CDR2 SQIVND (reference sequence). The CDR3 extends over 16 amino acids. V lost 5 bases, J lost 8 bases, and 22 bases lay in between. DNA for the CDR3: TGTGCCAGTAGTCCGCGTGGGGGCGGGAGTTGGGATGAGCAGTTCTTC. This codes for CASSPRGGGSWDEQFF.

The rearrangement uses TRBV4-1 and TRBJ1-2; 9 bases align to TRBD1. The CDR3 sequence is 15 residues long. The germline CDR1 and CDR2 sequences are MGHRA and YSYEKL. Trimming cost V 4 bases and J 6 bases; bases outside gene matches: 9. CDR3 sequence: CASSPQTGGAHGYTF. Here the CDR3 DNA reads TGCGCCAGCAGCCCACAGACAGGGGGAGCTCATGGCTACACCTTC.

The rearrangement joins TRBV12-5 to TRBJ1-2; 10 bases agree with TRBD1. This CDR3 comprises 16 residues. The ends lost 1 base at V and 7 bases at J; junction bases unmatched: 9. CDR1 and CDR2 from the germline V gene are LGHNT and FRNRAP. The CDR3 bases are TGTGCTAGTGGTTTGGCCCAAGGACAGGGGGTCGTTGGCTACACCTTC. This gives the protein CASGLAQGQGVVGYTF.

This chain joins TRBV9 and TRBJ1-2, with D hard to call. V lost 7 bases to trimming and J lost 8 bases, with 12 bases between them. The CDR3 is made up of 11 amino acids. Looked up from germline, CDR1 is SGDLS and CDR2 is YYNGEE. DNA of the CDR3: TGTGCCAGCTCGGGTCTGAAGGGCTACACCTTC. Its translation: CASSGLKGYTF.

The chain links TRBV4-1 to TRBJ2-2, with a weak D call TRBD2 (7 bases). The V and J ends lost 1 base and 7 bases respectively, with 13 bases between them. CDR3 length: 15 residues. Germline CDR1 MGHRA, CDR2 YSYEKL. The CDR3 region is CASSQAGGFVGELFF. For the CDR3, the DNA is TGCGCCAGCAGCCAAGCGGGGGGCTTCGTCGGGGAGCTGTTTTTT.

The rearrangement links TRBV7-9 to TRBJ2-5, with TRBD1 identical over 10 bases. Germline-derived CDR1 and CDR2 are SEHNR and FQNEAQ (reference sequence). The V gene end was trimmed by 6 bases and the J gene end by 2 bases; junction bases not matched to a gene: 3. The CDR3 runs 14 residues. Written as DNA, the CDR3 is TGTGCCAGCAGTTTGGACAGGGGGCAAGAGACCCAGTACTTC. Protein sequence: CASSLDRGQETQYF.

This clone was seen once. The chain uses TRBV5-5 and TRBJ2-2, with TRBD2 as a possible D gene (6 bases). V was cut by 1 base and J by 5 bases, with 12 bases left in between. The length of the CDR3 is 15 residues. Per germline, CDR1 SGHKS and CDR2 YYEKEE (reference sequence). The chain's CDR3 is CASSLNAGRTGELFF. CDR3 coding DNA: TGTGCCAGCAGCTTGAATGCAGGGAGGACCGGGGAGCTGTTTTTT.

This rearrangement joins TRBV19 to TRBJ1-5; D is possibly TRBD1 (6 bases). Germline V gene sequence: CDR1 LNHDA, CDR2 SQIVND (reference sequence). The V end lost 5 bases, the J end lost 1 base, and 15 bases lay between the germline ends. This CDR3 spans 16 amino acids. CDR3 DNA: TGTGCCAGTAGTCACGAAGACAGGTCGAGCAATCAGCCCCAGCATTTT. Translation gives CASSHEDRSSNQPQHF.

The genes are TRBV10-3 and TRBJ1-6; 7 bases agree with TRBD1. From germline, CDR1 is ENHRY and CDR2 SYGVKD. The CDR3 sequence is 15 residues long. After removal of 6 bases from V and 5 bases from J, the junction contained 7 bases not matched to a gene. In nucleotides, the CDR3 is TGTGCCATCAGGCCAACCGGGACAGATAATTCACCCCTCCACTTT. This gives the protein CAIRPTGTDNSPLHF.

The DNA of the CDR3 is TGTGCCAGCAGTTTAACGGGACTAGCGGGCAATGAGCAGTTCTTC. Its protein product is CASSLTGLAGNEQFF. The chain employs TRBV6-6 and TRBJ2-1; 12 bases line up with TRBD2. The V gene end was trimmed by 4 bases and the J gene end by 6 bases; junction bases not matched to a gene: 4. CDR1 and CDR2 from the germline V gene are MNHNY and SVGAGI (reference sequence). The CDR3 has 15 amino acids.

This chain joins TRBV5-6 and TRBJ1-1; D is unresolved. The CDR3 loop spans 12 amino acids. Trimming stripped 7 bases from V and 6 bases from J, with 13 bases between. Per germline, CDR1 SGHDT and CDR2 YYEEEE. CDR3 protein: CASSTGLPEAFF. CDR3 sequence (DNA): TGTGCCAGCTCAACCGGACTCCCTGAAGCTTTCTTT.